This T cell receptor beta chain was captured by sequencing in a study of blood T cells in healthy people across ages. This clonotype occurred a few times. Through a sample-barcoded 5' primer and a J-beta primer mix, a second PCR was run for 7 to 11 cycles. MiXCR was run by TCRdb on the 5' RACE reads, yielding one entry per CDR3 protein. The sample has about a million distinct CDR3 sequences, roughly 51% seen once; the top ten hold around a fifth. V lost 4 bases, J lost 9 bases, and 14 bases lay in between. Per germline, CDR1 SGDLS and CDR2 YYNGEE. The CDR3 has 13 residues. The chain employs TRBV9 and TRBJ2-1; D is ambiguous. The sequence came from a woman aged 55-75 years in good health. The sequenced sample was blood. CDR3 loop: CASSPHLESEQFF. For the CDR3, the DNA is TGTGCCAGCAGCCCCCACCTAGAAAGTGAGCAGTTCTTC.